Listed below are T cell receptor beta chains from one sample, sequenced in a study of cytomegalovirus exposure and HLA in healthy donors. Profiled with immunoSEQ multiplex PCR; TCRdb holds only in-frame clones, not every one. The table shows 120,000 or so clones, with 78% occurring only once. Sequenced input: PBMCs. Receptor source: a woman aged 40 to 50 in good health and CMV-seronegative. Both conserved end residues are part of each CDR3. D genes are given only for firm matches. Size is stated for part of the rows, as once, few or many counts, or as a class when the clone is expanded.

CASSSLLADSYNEQFF	TGTGCCAGCAGCAGCCTCCTCGCGGATTCCTACAATGAGCAGTTCTTC	TRBV7-6	TRBJ2-1	.	.
CASSIPDRIDGYTF	TGTGCCAGTAGTATCCCGGACAGGATAGATGGCTACACCTTC	TRBV19	TRBJ1-2	TRBD1	.
CASSPRGYRGPYEQYF	TGTGCCAGCAGCCCCCGCGGCTACCGAGGGCCCTACGAGCAGTACTTC	TRBV7-8	TRBJ2-7	.	.
CASSPREGNTGELFF	TGTGCCAGCAGTCCCCGTGAGGGAAACACCGGGGAGCTGTTTTTT	TRBV6-1	TRBJ2-2	.	.
CATSRGQGNQPQHF	TGTGCCACCAGCAGGGGACAGGGTAATCAGCCCCAGCATTTT	TRBV15	TRBJ1-5	TRBD1	.
CASSLLQYTDTQYF	TGCGCCAGCAGCTTGCTACAGTACACAGATACGCAGTATTTT	TRBV5-1	TRBJ2-3	.	.
CASSPTSNEQFF	TGTGCCAGCAGCCCGACTAGCAATGAGCAGTTCTTC	TRBV28	TRBJ2-1	.	.
CASSPRRAGGGTEAFF	TGTGCCAGTAGTCCCCGCCGGGCGGGGGGCGGTACTGAAGCTTTCTTT	TRBV19	TRBJ1-1	.	.
CASSLEAGGSAFF	TGTGCCAGCAGCTTAGAGGCAGGGGGTTCAGCTTTCTTT	TRBV11-2	TRBJ1-1	TRBD1	.
CASRNGQAYEQYF	TGTGCCAGCAGGAACGGACAGGCCTACGAGCAGTACTTC	TRBV28	TRBJ2-7	TRBD1	.
CASSFSSGSASYEQYF	TGTGCCAGCAGCTTCTCTTCGGGTAGCGCCTCCTACGAGCAGTACTTC	TRBV11-2	TRBJ2-7	.	.
CASRGTGGYQPQHF	TGCGCCAGCAGAGGGACAGGGGGATATCAGCCCCAGCATTTT	TRBV10-2	TRBJ1-5	TRBD1	.
CASCPRQPYNSPLHF	TGTGCCAGCTGCCCTCGACAGCCCTATAATTCACCCCTCCACTTT	TRBV6-1	TRBJ1-6	.	.
CASSSTGQGAYNEQFF	TGTGCCAGCAGTTCCACAGGACAGGGGGCCTACAATGAGCAGTTCTTC	TRBV4-2	TRBJ2-1	TRBD1	.
CASSYSALPPQFF	TGTGCCAGCAGTTACTCTGCACTCCCTCCTCAGTTCTTC	TRBV6-5	TRBJ2-1	.	.
CASSLEGPGDEQYF	TGTGCCAGCAGTTTAGAGGGGCCAGGGGACGAGCAGTACTTC	TRBV27	TRBJ2-7	.	.
CASKTSRNSPLHF	TGTGCCAGCAAAACATCTCGTAATTCACCCCTCCACTTT	TRBV28	TRBJ1-6	.	.
CASSFAGFSGNTIYF	TGTGCCAGCAGCTTTGCAGGCTTCTCTGGAAACACCATATATTTT	TRBV7-9	TRBJ1-3	.	.
CAIRPLAGGSEQYF	TGTGCCATCAGACCACTAGCGGGGGGGAGCGAGCAGTACTTC	TRBV10-3	TRBJ2-7	TRBD2	.
CASSPRTGDRDNEQFF	TGTGCCAGCTCACCGAGGACAGGGGATCGGGACAATGAGCAGTTCTTC	TRBV18	TRBJ2-1	TRBD1	.
CASSPSGTGANYGYTF	TGTGCCAGCAGCCCTTCCGGGACAGGGGCCAACTATGGCTACACCTTC	TRBV28	TRBJ1-2	TRBD1	.
CASSLWTGGYGYTF	TGTGCCAGCAGTTTATGGACAGGGGGCTATGGCTACACCTTC	TRBV28	TRBJ1-2	TRBD1	.
CASSFVSFSTGELFF	TGTGCCAGCAGTTTTGTGAGTTTTAGCACCGGGGAGCTGTTTTTT	TRBV28	TRBJ2-2	.	.
CASSRSTTGVTGELFF	TGTGCCAGTAGTAGGTCGACGACAGGGGTCACCGGGGAGCTGTTTTTT	TRBV19	TRBJ2-2	TRBD1	.
CASRQAGSSNQPQHF	TGCGCCAGCCGACAGGCCGGTAGTAGCAATCAGCCCCAGCATTTT	TRBV4-1	TRBJ1-5	.	once
CASSPVTGTFHGYTF	TGTGCCAGCAGTCCAGTGACAGGGACTTTCCATGGCTACACCTTC	TRBV28	TRBJ1-2	TRBD1	.
CASSAGGGATNEKLFF	TGTGCCAGCAGCGCCGGTGGAGGGGCAACTAATGAAAAACTGTTTTTT	TRBV28	TRBJ1-4	.	.
CASSYSTGTYEQYF	TGTGCCAGCAGTTACTCGACAGGTACCTACGAGCAGTACTTC	TRBV6-6	TRBJ2-7	.	many
CASSTWDRGPPHEQYF	TGTGCCAGTAGTACCTGGGACAGGGGACCTCCCCACGAGCAGTACTTC	TRBV19	TRBJ2-7	TRBD1	.
CASSDSSVGANGLTF	TGTGCCAGCAGTGACTCGAGTGTGGGGGCCAACGGCCTGACTTTC	TRBV6-4	TRBJ2-6	.	few
CASTFGGNSPLHF	TGTGCCTCCACCTTTGGGGGGAATTCACCCCTCCACTTT	TRBV19	TRBJ1-6	.	.
CASMAREATGELFF	TGTGCCAGCATGGCGAGGGAGGCGACCGGGGAGCTGTTTTTT	TRBV9	TRBJ2-2	.	.
CASSFPSIEARSRGAFF	TGTGCCAGCAGTTTTCCCTCGATTGAAGCCAGGTCTCGGGGGGCTTTCTTT	TRBV28	TRBJ1-1	.	once
CASSAAAGSFDEQFF	TGTGCCAGCAGCGCGGCTGCAGGGTCCTTCGATGAGCAGTTCTTC	TRBV2	TRBJ2-1	.	.
CASSVKDIAAGNTIYF	TGTGCCAGCAGCGTTAAGGACATCGCGGCTGGAAACACCATATATTTT	TRBV9	TRBJ1-3	.	.
CASSDGRQGRYEQYF	TGTGCCAGCAGTGATGGGAGACAGGGAAGGTACGAGCAGTACTTC	TRBV2	TRBJ2-7	TRBD1	once
CASSARDSSNQPQHF	TGTGCCAGCAGTGCCCGAGACAGTAGCAATCAGCCCCAGCATTTT	TRBV2	TRBJ1-5	.	.
CASSYSGQYQQFF	TGTGCCAGCAGTTACTCTGGGCAGTATCAGCAGTTCTTC	TRBV6-5	TRBJ2-1	.	few
CASSLNFGANEQYF	TGCGCCAGCAGCCTAAATTTTGGGGCCAACGAGCAGTACTTC	TRBV4-3	TRBJ2-7	.	.
CASSELGTGNNQPQHF	TGTGCCAGCAGTGAACTGGGGACAGGGAACAATCAGCCCCAGCATTTT	TRBV2	TRBJ1-5	TRBD1	.
CASSQDPGETQYF	TGCGCCAGCAGCCAAGATCCCGGGGAGACCCAGTACTTC	TRBV4-3	TRBJ2-5	.	.
CASSIGAGGAYNEQFF	TGTGCCAGTAGTATAGGAGCGGGAGGGGCCTACAATGAGCAGTTCTTC	TRBV19	TRBJ2-1	TRBD2	.
CASSLESNNGFGQYF	TGTGCCAGCAGCTTAGAGAGCAACAACGGGTTCGGGCAGTACTTC	TRBV11-2	TRBJ2-7	.	once
CASSLSGGEDEQYF	TGTGCCAGCAGCTTATCAGGGGGTGAAGACGAGCAGTACTTC	TRBV13	TRBJ2-7	TRBD1	once
CASSLGGTSGKSYEQYF	TGTGCCAGCAGCTTAGGGGGTACTAGCGGGAAGTCCTACGAGCAGTACTTC	TRBV13	TRBJ2-7	TRBD2	.
CASSDRSGYGYTF	TGCGCCAGCAGTGACCGGTCGGGCTATGGCTACACCTTC	TRBV10-2	TRBJ1-2	.	.
CASSAVGSGTDGQFF	TGTGCCAGCAGCGCCGTGGGTAGCGGGACTGATGGGCAGTTCTTC	TRBV5-6	TRBJ2-1	TRBD2	.
CASSLTPGGAETQYF	TGCGCCAGCAGCCTAACTCCAGGGGGCGCAGAGACCCAGTACTTC	TRBV5-1	TRBJ2-5	TRBD1	.